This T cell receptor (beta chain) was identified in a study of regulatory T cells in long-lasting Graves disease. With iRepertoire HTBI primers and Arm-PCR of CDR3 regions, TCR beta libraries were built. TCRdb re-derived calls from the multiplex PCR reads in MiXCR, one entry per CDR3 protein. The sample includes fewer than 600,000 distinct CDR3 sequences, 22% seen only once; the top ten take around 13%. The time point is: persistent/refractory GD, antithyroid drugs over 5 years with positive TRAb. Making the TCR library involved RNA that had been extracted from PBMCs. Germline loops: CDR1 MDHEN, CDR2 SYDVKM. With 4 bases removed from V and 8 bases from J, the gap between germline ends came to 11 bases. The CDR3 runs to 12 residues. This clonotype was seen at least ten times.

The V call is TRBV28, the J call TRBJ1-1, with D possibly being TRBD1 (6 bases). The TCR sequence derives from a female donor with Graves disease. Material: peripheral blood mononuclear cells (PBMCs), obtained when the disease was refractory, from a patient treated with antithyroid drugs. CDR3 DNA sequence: TGTGCCAGCAGTTACAGTCAGGGGGAAGCTTTCTTT. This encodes CASSYSQGEAFF.